The 12 T cell receptor beta chains in this list originate from one sample, sequenced in a study of blood T cell repertoires in COVID-19 (dated by TCRdb to the early 2020s). Libraries were made using the immunoSEQ multiplex PCR assay. TCRdb took over this immuneACCESS table, retaining in-frame rearrangements with V and J assigned. Such tables are incomplete; in checked studies, under half of the missing clones stem from an unresolved V gene, and the remainder is unexplained. For this sample there are approximately 81,000 clones; 82% appear just once. The ten largest clones represent 7% to 9% of the sample. Sequencing input: peripheral blood. These receptor sequences come from a human donor in a cohort sampled during active COVID-19.

The chain combines TRBV28 with TRBJ1-3; 10 positions agree with TRBD1. This CDR3 is built from 16 residues. Germline V lookup: CDR1 MDHEN, CDR2 SYDVKM. V dropped 4 bases and J dropped 4; count of bases not matched to a gene: 7. The CDR3 DNA reads as TGTGCCAGCAGTTCTCGACAGGGGGCTTGGGGAAACACCATATATTTT. Translated, it gives CASSSRQGAWGNTIYF.

The chain joins TRBV18 to TRBJ1-6; 8 bases are shared with TRBD1. Trimming at V came to 4 bases and at J to 5 bases, leaving 7 bases not matched to a gene. Germline V lookup: CDR1 KGHSH, CDR2 LQKENI. The CDR3 is 16 residues long. Written as DNA, the CDR3 is TGTGCCAGCTCACTGCGGCAGGGGGCGAATAATTCACCCCTCCACTTT. Translated: CASSLRQGANNSPLHF.

The chain uses TRBV6-6 and TRBJ2-7; D may be TRBD1 (6 bases). This CDR3 region has 12 residues. Germline loops: CDR1 MNHNY, CDR2 SVGAGI (reference sequence). V lost 6 bases and J lost 3, with 9 bases in between. The CDR3, as DNA: TGTGCCAGCAGACGACAGGTCTACGAGCAGTACTTC. Translated, it gives CASRRQVYEQYF.

The V gene is TRBV19, the J gene TRBJ1-5, with D possibly being TRBD1 (6 bases). CDR1 and CDR2 from the germline V gene are LNHDA and SQIVND (reference sequence). The CDR3 extends over 14 amino acids. V gave up 5 bases and J gave up 6 bases, with 14 bases separating them. The CDR3 is CASSRVGAGQPQHF. In DNA form, the CDR3 reads TGTGCCAGTAGTCGGGTGGGGGCCGGTCAGCCCCAGCATTTT. Full variable domain (rest looked up from reference TRBV19 and TRBJ1-5): DGGITQSPKYLFRKEGQNVTLSCEQNLNHDAMYWYRQDPGQGLRLIYYSQIVNDFQKGDIAEGYSVSREKKESFPLTVTSAQKNPTAFYLCASSRVGAGQPQHFGDGTRLSIL.

J is TRBJ2-5 and V is TRBV18; the D gene is possibly TRBD2 (5 bases). The CDR3 has 13 residues. CDR1 and CDR2 (germline): KGHSH, LQKENI. The V and J ends lost 4 bases and 2 bases respectively, with 8 bases between them. The CDR3 coding sequence is TGTGCCAGCTCACTTAGCGAACAAGAGACCCAGTACTTC. Its protein product is CASSLSEQETQYF.

This clone was seen more than once but under ten times. The chain recombines TRBV18 with TRBJ2-7, with 7 nucleotides matching TRBD1. Trimming cost V 2 bases and J 6 bases; bases outside gene matches: 13. CDR3 length: 16 amino acids. Germline CDR1 and CDR2: KGHSH and LQKENI. CDR3: CASSPGTAGNTIEQYF. DNA of the CDR3: TGTGCCAGCTCACCAGGGACAGCTGGGAACACTATCGAGCAGTACTTC.

The chain links TRBV12-3 or TRBV12-4 to TRBJ1-2, with 8 bases that match TRBD1. The CDR3 covers 13 residues. J gave up 7 bases and V 6 bases, and 7 bases lay outside the gene matches. The CDR3 here is CASSYGQGGGYTF. DNA of the CDR3: TGTGCCAGCAGCTATGGACAGGGCGGTGGCTACACCTTC.

This clone was seen more than once but under ten times. The gene calls are TRBV12-5 and TRBJ2-7; 8 bases are shared with TRBD1. The germline gives CDR1 LGHNT, CDR2 FRNRAP. J lost 5 bases, V lost 1 base, and 7 bases had no gene match. This CDR3 is 15 amino acids long. DNA for the CDR3: TGTGCTAGTGGTTTGGGGGACAGGAATGTGGACGAGCAGTACTTC. This sequence encodes CASGLGDRNVDEQYF.

This clone was detected ten times or more. This chain links TRBV24-1 with TRBJ2-7, with D perhaps matching TRBD1 (6 bases). V was shortened by 0 bases and J by 3 bases, with 14 bases between the two germline ends. CDR1 KGHDR and CDR2 SFDVKD come from the germline V gene. This CDR3 contains 16 residues. The CDR3 bases are TGTGCCACCAGTGATTTGCGGACAGTGGACAACTACGAGCAGTACTTC. Its protein product is CATSDLRTVDNYEQYF.

This chain joins TRBV19 and TRBJ2-4, with 9 nucleotides matching TRBD1. V lost 8 bases, J lost 3 bases, and 8 bases stayed unmatched. CDR1 is LNHDA, CDR2 SQIVND, per germline (reference sequence). This CDR3 region has 15 residues. In DNA form, the CDR3 reads TGTGCCAGTTCCGACAGGGGGGTGGTCAAAAACATTCAGTACTTC. This gives the protein CASSDRGVVKNIQYF.

The chain couples TRBV18 to TRBJ2-3, with D possibly being TRBD2 (5 bases). Deletions cut 2 bases from V and 1 base from J, with 7 bases between. The germline CDR1 and CDR2 sequences are KGHSH and LQKENI. The CDR3 extends over 14 amino acids. CDR3 residues: CASSPLEGTDTQYF. In DNA form, the CDR3 reads TGTGCCAGCTCACCATTGGAGGGCACAGATACGCAGTATTTT.

V usage is TRBV3-1 (or the pseudogene TRBV3-2) and J usage is TRBJ2-3; TRBD2 aligns across 9 bases. The CDR3 has 17 residues. The V gene end was trimmed by 3 bases and the J gene end by 2 bases; junction bases not matched to a gene: 9. In germline, CDR1 is LGHDT, CDR2 YNNKEL (reference sequence). The CDR3 nucleotides read TGTGCCAGCAGCCACCGACGAGCGGGGGGCGTCACAGATACGCAGTATTTT. It is translated as CASSHRRAGGVTDTQYF.